This paragraph covers one TCR beta chain sequence. Its antigen is still unknown. Sequenced material consisted of expressed TCRB transcripts (all of the isolated RNA was reverse transcribed). Profiling relied on immunoSEQ multiplex PCR, and the TCRdb table lists in-frame clones only, not all of them. The data hold around 240,000 clones, with 9.6% observed a single time. Without exception, sorted populations had purity beyond 95%. This specimen belongs to a study of beta chain features in type 1 diabetes. Overall study findings and caveats: Patients and controls would be equally affected if PCR favored shorter templates.

CDR3 length: 16 amino acids. The ends lost 2 bases at V and 8 bases at J; junction bases unmatched: 15. Per germline, CDR1 GTSNPN and CDR2 SVGIG (reference sequence). This sequence was found in a woman younger than 35 in good health. The chain recombines TRBV30 with TRBJ1-1, with 9 bases lining up with TRBD1. Material for sequencing was naive CD4+ T cells from blood. DNA of the CDR3: TGTGCCTGGAGTAGGGGGACAGGGTTTACTAGGGGGGAAGCTTTCTTT. Protein: CAWSRGTGFTRGEAFF.